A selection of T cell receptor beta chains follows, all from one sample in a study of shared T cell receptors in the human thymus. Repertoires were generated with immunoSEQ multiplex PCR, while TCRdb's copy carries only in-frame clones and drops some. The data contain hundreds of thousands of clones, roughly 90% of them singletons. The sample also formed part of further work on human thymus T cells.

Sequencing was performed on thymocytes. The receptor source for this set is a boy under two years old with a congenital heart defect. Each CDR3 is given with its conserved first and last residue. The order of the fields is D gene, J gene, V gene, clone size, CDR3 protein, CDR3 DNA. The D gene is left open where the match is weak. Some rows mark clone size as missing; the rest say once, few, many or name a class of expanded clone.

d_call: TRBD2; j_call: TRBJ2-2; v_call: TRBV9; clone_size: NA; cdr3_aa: CASRTGRETGELFF; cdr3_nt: TGTGCCAGCCGCACGGGGCGGGAGACCGGGGAGCTGTTTTTT
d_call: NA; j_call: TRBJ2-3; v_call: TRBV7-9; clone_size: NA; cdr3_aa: CASSPSAALTDTQYF; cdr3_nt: TGTGCCAGCAGCCCGTCAGCGGCGCTCACAGATACGCAGTATTTT
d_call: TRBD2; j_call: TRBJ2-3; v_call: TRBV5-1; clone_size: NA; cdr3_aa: CASSSVREGRTNTQYF; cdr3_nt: TGCGCCAGCAGCTCAGTCCGGGAGGGCCGCACAAATACGCAGTATTTT
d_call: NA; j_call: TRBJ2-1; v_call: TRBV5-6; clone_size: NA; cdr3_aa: CASSLTQGLNEQFF; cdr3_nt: TGTGCCAGCAGCTTGACGCAGGGTTTGAATGAGCAGTTCTTC
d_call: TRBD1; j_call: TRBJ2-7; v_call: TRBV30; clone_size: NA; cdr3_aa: CAWSGTGQITYEQYF; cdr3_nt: TGTGCCTGGAGTGGGACGGGACAGATAACCTACGAGCAGTACTTC
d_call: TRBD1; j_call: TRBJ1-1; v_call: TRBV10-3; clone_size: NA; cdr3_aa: CAISESLWPDRGDYALHEAFF; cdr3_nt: TGTGCCATCAGTGAGTCTCTGTGGCCCGACAGGGGGGATTATGCACTTCATGAAGCTTTCTTT
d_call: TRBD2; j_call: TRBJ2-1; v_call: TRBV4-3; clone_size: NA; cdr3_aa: CASSQDPGGSSYNEQFF; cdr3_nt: TGCGCCAGCAGCCAAGACCCGGGCGGGAGCTCCTACAATGAGCAGTTCTTC
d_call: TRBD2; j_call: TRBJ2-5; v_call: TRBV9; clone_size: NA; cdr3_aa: CASSVGLAGRVSQETQYF; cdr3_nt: TGTGCCAGCAGCGTAGGGCTAGCGGGACGCGTGAGCCAAGAGACCCAGTACTTC
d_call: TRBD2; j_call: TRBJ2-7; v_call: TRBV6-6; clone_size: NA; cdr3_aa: CASSYSAGVTYEQYF; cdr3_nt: TGTGCCAGCAGTTACTCGGCGGGAGTGACCTACGAGCAGTACTTC
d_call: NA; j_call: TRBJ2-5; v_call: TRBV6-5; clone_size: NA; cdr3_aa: CASSGVGRGEETQYF; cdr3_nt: TGTGCCAGCTCCGGCGTGGGCCGGGGTGAAGAGACCCAGTACTTC
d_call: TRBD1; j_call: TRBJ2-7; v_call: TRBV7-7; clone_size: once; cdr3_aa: CASSFVQGDEQYF; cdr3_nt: TGTGCCAGCAGCTTTGTACAGGGGGACGAGCAGTACTTC
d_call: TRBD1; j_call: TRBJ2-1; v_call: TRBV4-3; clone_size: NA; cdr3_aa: CASSQDYRTGGTDEQFF; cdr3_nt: TGCGCCAGCAGCCAAGATTACAGGACAGGGGGCACGGATGAGCAGTTCTTC
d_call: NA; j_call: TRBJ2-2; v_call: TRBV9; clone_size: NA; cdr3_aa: CASSDGTGELFF; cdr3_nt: TGTGCCAGCAGCGACGGTACCGGGGAGCTGTTTTTT
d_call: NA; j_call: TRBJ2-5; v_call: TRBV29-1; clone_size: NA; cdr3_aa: CSGGRGETQYF; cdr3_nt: TGCAGCGGGGGGCGTGGGGAGACCCAGTACTTC
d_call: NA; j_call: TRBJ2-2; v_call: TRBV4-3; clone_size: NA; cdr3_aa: CASSQRPVGSGYTGELFF; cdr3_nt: TGCGCCAGCAGCCAACGCCCTGTGGGTAGCGGATACACCGGGGAGCTGTTTTTT
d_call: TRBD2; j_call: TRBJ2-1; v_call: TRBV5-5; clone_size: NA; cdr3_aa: CASSLIAGENNEQFF; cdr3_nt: TGTGCCAGCAGCTTAATAGCGGGAGAGAACAATGAGCAGTTCTTC
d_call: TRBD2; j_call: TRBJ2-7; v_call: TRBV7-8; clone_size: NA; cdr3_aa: CASSTRLAGDHSYEQYF; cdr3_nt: TGTGCCAGCAGCACAAGACTAGCGGGGGACCACTCCTACGAGCAGTACTTC
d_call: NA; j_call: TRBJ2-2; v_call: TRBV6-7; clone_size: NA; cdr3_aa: CASIWRPTRLALNTGELFF; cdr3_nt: TGTGCCAGCATATGGCGGCCGACGCGGCTAGCCCTTAACACCGGGGAGCTGTTTTTT
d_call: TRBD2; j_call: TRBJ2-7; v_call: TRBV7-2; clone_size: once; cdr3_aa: CASSSTRTSGSYEQYF; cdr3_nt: TGTGCCAGCAGCTCCACACGGACTAGCGGATCCTACGAGCAGTACTTC
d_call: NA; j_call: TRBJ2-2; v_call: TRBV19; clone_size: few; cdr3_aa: CASSLGHTNTGELFF; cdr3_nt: TGTGCCAGTAGTCTGGGACACACGAACACCGGGGAGCTGTTTTTT
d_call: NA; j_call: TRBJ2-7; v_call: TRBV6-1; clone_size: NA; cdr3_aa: CASSPLGISPYEQYF; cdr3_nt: TGTGCCAGCAGTCCCCTGGGCATCTCACCCTACGAGCAGTACTTC
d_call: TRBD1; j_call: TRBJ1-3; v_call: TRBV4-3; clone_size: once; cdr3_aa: CASSPFLDRGMSSGNTIYF; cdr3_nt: TGCGCCAGCAGCCCTTTTTTAGACAGGGGGATGAGCTCTGGAAACACCATATATTTT
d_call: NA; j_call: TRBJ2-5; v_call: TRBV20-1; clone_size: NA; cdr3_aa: CSASLFHF; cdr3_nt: TGCAGTGCTAGCCTGTTCCACTTC
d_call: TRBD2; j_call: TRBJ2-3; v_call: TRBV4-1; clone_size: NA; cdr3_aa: CASSQDPRLAPTDTQYF; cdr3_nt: TGCGCCAGCAGCCAAGATCCTAGACTAGCTCCCACAGATACGCAGTATTTT
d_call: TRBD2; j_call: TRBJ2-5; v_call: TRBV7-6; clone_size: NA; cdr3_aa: CASSLGPSGAQETQYF; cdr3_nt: TGTGCCAGCAGCTTAGGGCCTAGCGGGGCACAAGAGACCCAGTACTTC
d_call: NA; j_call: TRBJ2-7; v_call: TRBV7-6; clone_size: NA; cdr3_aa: CASSLNRASSYEQYF; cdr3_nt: TGTGCCAGCAGCTTAAACAGGGCCAGCTCCTACGAGCAGTACTTC
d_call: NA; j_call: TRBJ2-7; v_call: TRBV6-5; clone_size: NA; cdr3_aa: CASSYRTGGDYEQYF; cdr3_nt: TGTGCCAGCAGTTACCGGACGGGGGGCGACTACGAGCAGTACTTC
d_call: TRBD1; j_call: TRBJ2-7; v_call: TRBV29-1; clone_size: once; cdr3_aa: CSVEDRAGGTAEQYF; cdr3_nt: TGCAGCGTTGAAGATCGGGCAGGGGGAACGGCCGAGCAGTACTTC
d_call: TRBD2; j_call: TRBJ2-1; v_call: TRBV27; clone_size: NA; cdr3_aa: CASTAGRTSGPSYNEQFF; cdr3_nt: TGTGCCAGCACAGCCGGGAGGACTAGCGGCCCCTCCTACAATGAGCAGTTCTTC
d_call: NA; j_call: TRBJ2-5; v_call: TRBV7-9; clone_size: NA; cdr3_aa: CASSLRGRGTQYF; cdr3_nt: TGTGCCAGCAGCCTCAGAGGGCGGGGGACCCAGTACTTC
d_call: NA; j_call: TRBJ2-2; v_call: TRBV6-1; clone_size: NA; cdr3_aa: CASRGPGYTGELFF; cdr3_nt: TGTGCCAGCAGGGGGCCAGGGTACACCGGGGAGCTGTTTTTT
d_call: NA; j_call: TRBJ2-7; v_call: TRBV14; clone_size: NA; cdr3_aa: CASSQAKQGCEQYF; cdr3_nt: TGTGCCAGCAGCCAAGCCAAACAGGGCTGCGAGCAGTACTTC
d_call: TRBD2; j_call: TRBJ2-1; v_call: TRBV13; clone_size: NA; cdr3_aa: CASSLTSDNEQFF; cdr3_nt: TGTGCCAGCAGCTTGACTAGCGACAATGAGCAGTTCTTC
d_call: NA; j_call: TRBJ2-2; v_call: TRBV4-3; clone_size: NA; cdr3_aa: CASSPGGQKNTGELFF; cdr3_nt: TGCGCCAGCAGCCCAGGCGGACAGAAGAACACCGGGGAGCTGTTTTTT
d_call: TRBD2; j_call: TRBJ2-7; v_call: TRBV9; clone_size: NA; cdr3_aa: CASSVSGTSYEQYF; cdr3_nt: TGTGCCAGCAGCGTATCCGGGACTAGCTACGAGCAGTACTTC
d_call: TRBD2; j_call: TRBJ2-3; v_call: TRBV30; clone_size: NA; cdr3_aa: CAWSRPQREGTDTQYF; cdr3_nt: TGTGCCTGGAGCCGGCCCCAGCGGGAGGGCACAGATACGCAGTATTTT
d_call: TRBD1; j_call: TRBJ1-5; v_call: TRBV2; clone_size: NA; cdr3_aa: CASSDGQGYYSNQPQHF; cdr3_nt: TGTGCCAGCAGTGATGGACAGGGCTATTATAGCAATCAGCCCCAGCATTTT
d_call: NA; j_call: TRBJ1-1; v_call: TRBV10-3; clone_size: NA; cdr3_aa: CAIMAGAASVDTEAFF; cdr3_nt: TGTGCCATCATGGCAGGGGCCGCATCGGTGGACACTGAAGCTTTCTTT
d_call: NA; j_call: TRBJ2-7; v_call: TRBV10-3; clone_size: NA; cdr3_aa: CATAWAGHSYEQYF; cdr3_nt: TGTGCCACCGCCTGGGCGGGGCACTCCTACGAGCAGTACTTC
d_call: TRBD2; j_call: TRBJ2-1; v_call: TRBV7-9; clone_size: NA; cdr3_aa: CATQVGGTYNEQFF; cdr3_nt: TGTGCCACCCAGGTGGGAGGGACCTACAATGAGCAGTTCTTC
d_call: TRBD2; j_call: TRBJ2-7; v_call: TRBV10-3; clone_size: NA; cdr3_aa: CAISESGAGSSYEQYF; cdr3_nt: TGTGCCATCAGTGAGTCGGGAGCGGGGTCTTCCTACGAGCAGTACTTC
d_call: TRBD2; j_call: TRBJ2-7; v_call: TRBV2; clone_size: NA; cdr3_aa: CASRPPPSTSRAYEQYF; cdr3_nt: TGTGCCAGCCGCCCCCCCCCGTCGACTAGCAGGGCCTACGAGCAGTACTTC
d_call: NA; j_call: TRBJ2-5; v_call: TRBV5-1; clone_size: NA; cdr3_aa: CASSLATGSRETQYF; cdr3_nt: TGCGCCAGCAGCTTGGCCACAGGGTCGAGAGAGACCCAGTACTTC
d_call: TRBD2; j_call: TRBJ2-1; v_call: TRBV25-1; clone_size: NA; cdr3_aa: CASSDTLGEGSEQFF; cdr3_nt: TGTGCCAGCAGTGATACCCTAGGGGAGGGAAGTGAGCAGTTCTTC
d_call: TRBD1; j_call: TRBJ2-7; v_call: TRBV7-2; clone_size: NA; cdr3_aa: CASSAHPGQDYYEQYF; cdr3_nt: TGTGCCAGCAGCGCCCATCCGGGACAGGACTACTACGAGCAGTACTTC
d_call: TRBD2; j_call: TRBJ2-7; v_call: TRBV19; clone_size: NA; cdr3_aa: CASTPRLAGSSYEQYF; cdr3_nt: TGTGCCAGTACCCCGAGGTTAGCGGGGAGCTCCTACGAGCAGTACTTC
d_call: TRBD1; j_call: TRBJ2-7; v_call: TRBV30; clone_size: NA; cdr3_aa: CAWSDITGTGAEQYF; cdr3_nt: TGTGCCTGGAGTGACATTACCGGGACAGGGGCCGAGCAGTACTTC
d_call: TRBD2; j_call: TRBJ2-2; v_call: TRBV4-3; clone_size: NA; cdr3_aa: CASSQTSGRARTGELFF; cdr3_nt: TGCGCCAGCAGCCAAACTAGCGGGAGGGCCAGAACCGGGGAGCTGTTTTTT
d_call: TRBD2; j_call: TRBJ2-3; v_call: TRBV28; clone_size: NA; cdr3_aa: CASSFKRESGDTQYF; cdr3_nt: TGTGCCAGCAGTTTTAAGCGGGAGTCAGGAGATACGCAGTATTTT
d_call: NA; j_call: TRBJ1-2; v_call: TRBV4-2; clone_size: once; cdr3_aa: CASSQDIAPPLQGSYGYTF; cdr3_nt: TGTGCCAGCAGCCAAGATATCGCCCCCCCCCTCCAGGGGAGCTATGGCTACACCTTC
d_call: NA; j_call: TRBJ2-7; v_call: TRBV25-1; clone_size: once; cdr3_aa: CASSEYRDTSYEQYF; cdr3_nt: TGTGCCAGCAGTGAATATAGGGACACAAGCTACGAGCAGTACTTC
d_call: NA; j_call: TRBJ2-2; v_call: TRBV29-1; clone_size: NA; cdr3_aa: CSVPASRNTGELFF; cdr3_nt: TGCAGCGTTCCCGCTAGCCGGAACACCGGGGAGCTGTTTTTT
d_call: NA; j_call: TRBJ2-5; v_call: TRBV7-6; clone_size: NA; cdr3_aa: CASSLAIEGAGETQYF; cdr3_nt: TGTGCCAGCAGCTTAGCGATAGAAGGGGCGGGGGAGACCCAGTACTTC
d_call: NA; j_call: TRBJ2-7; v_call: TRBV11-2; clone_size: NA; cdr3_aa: CASSLLPELARRSYEQYF; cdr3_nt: TGTGCCAGCAGCTTATTACCGGAGCTAGCTCGCCGGTCCTACGAGCAGTACTTC
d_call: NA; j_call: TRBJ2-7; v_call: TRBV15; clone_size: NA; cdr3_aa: CATSSGDRVRSPYEQYF; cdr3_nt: TGTGCCACCAGCAGCGGCGACCGGGTTAGGAGCCCCTACGAGCAGTACTTC